This TCR beta chain appears in the sequencing data of a study of blood T cells in healthy people across ages. Study outcomes and limitations: More naive CD4+ cells and higher diversity marked long-lived donors relative to aged donors.

A second about 7 to 12 cycle PCR used barcoded and J-beta primers. Each CDR3 protein gets one entry after TCRdb re-called the 5' RACE reads with MiXCR. The sample has 800,000 to 950,000 distinct CDR3 sequences; 29% are singletons. Between the trimmed V and J ends, which lost 1 base and 6 bases, there was a span of 7 bases. Germline V gives CDR1 LGHDT, CDR2 YNNKEL (reference sequence). This CDR3 has 13 amino acids. It was approximately 9 milliliters of peripheral blood that were drawn from each donor. This clonotype has more than one count but fewer than ten. Its antigen is not known. These data were likewise used in another study, on T cells of mothers and their children. That paper notes: A few healthy Caucasian mothers served as donors, and their six children did as well.

The gene calls are TRBV3-1 and TRBJ2-4, with D possibly matching TRBD1 (5 bases). Sequencing was carried out using blood. The sequence came from a woman aged 40 to 49 in good health. The CDR3: CASSQGQGNIQYF. Here the CDR3 DNA reads TGTGCCAGCAGCCAAGGTCAGGGAAACATTCAGTACTTC.